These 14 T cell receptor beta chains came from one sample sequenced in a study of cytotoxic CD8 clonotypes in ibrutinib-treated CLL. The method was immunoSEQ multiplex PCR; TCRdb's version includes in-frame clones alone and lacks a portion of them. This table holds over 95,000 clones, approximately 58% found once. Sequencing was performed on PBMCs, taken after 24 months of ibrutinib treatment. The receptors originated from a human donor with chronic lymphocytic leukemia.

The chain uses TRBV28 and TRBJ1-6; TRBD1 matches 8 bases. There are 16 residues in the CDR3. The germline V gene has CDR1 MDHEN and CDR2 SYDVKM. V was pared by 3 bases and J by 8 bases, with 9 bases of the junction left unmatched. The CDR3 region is CASSFGNRGYDSPLHF. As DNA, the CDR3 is TGTGCCAGCAGTTTTGGGAACAGGGGGTATGATTCACCCCTCCACTTT. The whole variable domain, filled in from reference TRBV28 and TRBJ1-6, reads DVKVTQSSRYLVKRTGEKVFLECVQDMDHENMFWYRQDPGLGLRLIYFSYDVKMKEKGDIPEGYSVSREKKERFSLILESASTNQTSMYLCASSFGNRGYDSPLHFGNGTRLTVT.

CDR3 sequence reads: CASSRLGQGIPRVGANVLTF. The CDR3 coding sequence is TGTGCCAGCAGCCGGTTGGGACAGGGTATCCCCCGAGTAGGGGCCAACGTCCTGACTTTC. The gene calls are TRBV7-3 and TRBJ2-6, with TRBD1 matching 9 bases. The CDR3 has 20 amino acids. After removal of 5 bases from V and 4 bases from J, the junction contained 18 bases not matched to a gene. Germline V gives CDR1 SGHTA, CDR2 FQGTGA.

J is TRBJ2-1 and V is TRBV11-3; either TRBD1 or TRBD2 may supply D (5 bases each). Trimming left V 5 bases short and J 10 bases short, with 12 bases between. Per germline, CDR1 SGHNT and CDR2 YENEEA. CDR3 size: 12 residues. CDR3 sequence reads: CASSAERGEQFF. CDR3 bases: TGTGCCAGCAGCGCTGAGAGGGGAGAGCAGTTCTTC.

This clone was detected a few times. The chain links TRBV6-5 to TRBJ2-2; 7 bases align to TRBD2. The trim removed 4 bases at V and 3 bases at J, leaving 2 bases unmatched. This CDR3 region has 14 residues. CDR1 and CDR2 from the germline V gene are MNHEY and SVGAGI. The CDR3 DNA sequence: TGTGCCAGCAGTTTGGGAGGGGACACCGGGGAGCTGTTTTTT. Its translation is CASSLGGDTGELFF.

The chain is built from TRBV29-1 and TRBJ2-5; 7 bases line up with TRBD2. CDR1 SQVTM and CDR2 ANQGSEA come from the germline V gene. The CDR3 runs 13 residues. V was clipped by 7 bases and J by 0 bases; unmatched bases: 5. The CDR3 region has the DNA TGCAGCGGGCAGCGGGGTAACCAAGAGACCCAGTACTTC. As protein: CSGQRGNQETQYF.

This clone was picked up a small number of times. Here the CDR3 DNA reads TGTGCCAGCAGCGTAGGTAGCTCCTATAATTCACCCCTCCACTTT. It translates to CASSVGSSYNSPLHF. The chain couples TRBV9 to TRBJ1-6; D is unresolved. Per germline, CDR1 SGDLS and CDR2 YYNGEE. The CDR3 is made up of 15 amino acids. V dropped 0 bases and J dropped 0 bases, with 4 bases sitting between them.

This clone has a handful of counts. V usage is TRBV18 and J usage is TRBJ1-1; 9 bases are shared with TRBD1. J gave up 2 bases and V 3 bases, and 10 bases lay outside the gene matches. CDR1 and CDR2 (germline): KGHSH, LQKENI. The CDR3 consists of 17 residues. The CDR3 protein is CASSPRLSTGGNTEAFF. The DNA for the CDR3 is TGTGCCAGCTCACCGCGTCTCTCGACAGGGGGAAACACTGAAGCTTTCTTT.

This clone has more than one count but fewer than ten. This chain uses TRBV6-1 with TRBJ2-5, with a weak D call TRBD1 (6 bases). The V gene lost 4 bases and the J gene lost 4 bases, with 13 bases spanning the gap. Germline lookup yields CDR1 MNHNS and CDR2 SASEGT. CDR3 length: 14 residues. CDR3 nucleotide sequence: TGTGCCAGCAGTGTTACAGGGTGGGGAGAGACCCAGTACTTC. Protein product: CASSVTGWGETQYF.

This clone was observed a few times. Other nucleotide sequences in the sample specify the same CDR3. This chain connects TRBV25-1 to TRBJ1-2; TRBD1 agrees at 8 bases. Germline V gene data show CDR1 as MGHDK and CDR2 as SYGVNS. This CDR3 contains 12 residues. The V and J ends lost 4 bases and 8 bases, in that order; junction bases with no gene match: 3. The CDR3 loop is CASSVTGEGYTF. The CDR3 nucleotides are TGTGCCAGCAGTGTGACAGGGGAAGGCTACACCTTC.

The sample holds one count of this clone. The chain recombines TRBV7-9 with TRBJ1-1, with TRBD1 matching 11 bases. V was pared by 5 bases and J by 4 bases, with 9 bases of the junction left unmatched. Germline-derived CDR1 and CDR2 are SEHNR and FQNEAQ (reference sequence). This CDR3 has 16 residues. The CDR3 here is CASSPGGQGVGTEAFF. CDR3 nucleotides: TGTGCCAGCAGCCCCGGGGGACAGGGGGTGGGCACTGAAGCTTTCTTT.

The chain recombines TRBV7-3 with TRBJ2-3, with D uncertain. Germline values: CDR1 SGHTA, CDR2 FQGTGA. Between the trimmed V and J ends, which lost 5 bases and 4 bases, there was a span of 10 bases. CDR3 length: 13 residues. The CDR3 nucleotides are TGTGCCAGCAGCGACCAACTGGCAGATACGCAGTATTTT. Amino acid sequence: CASSDQLADTQYF.

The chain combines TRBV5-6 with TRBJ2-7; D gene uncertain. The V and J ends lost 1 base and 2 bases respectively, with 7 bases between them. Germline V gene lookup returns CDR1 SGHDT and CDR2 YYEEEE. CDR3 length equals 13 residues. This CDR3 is CASSLRATYEQYF. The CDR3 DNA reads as TGTGCCAGCAGCTTGAGGGCCACCTACGAGCAGTACTTC. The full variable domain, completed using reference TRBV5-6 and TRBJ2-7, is DAGVTQSPTHLIKTRGQQVTLRCSPKSGHDTVSWYQQALGQGPQFIFQYYEEEERQRGNFPDRFSGHQFPNYSSELNVNALLLGDSALYLCASSLRATYEQYFGPGTRLTVT.

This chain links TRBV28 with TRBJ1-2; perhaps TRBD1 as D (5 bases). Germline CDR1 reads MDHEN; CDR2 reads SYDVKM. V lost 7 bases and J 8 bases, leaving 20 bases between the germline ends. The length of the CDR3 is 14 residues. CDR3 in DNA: TGTGCCAGCACCGGGGTGGGAGGGGCGAGCGGCTACACCTTC. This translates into CASTGVGGASGYTF.

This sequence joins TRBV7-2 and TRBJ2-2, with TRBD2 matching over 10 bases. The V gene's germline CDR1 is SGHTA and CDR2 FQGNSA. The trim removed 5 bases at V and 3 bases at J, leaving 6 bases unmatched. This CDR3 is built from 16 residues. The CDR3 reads CASSPLGLAYTGELFF. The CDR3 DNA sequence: TGTGCCAGCAGCCCATTGGGACTAGCGTACACCGGGGAGCTGTTTTTT.